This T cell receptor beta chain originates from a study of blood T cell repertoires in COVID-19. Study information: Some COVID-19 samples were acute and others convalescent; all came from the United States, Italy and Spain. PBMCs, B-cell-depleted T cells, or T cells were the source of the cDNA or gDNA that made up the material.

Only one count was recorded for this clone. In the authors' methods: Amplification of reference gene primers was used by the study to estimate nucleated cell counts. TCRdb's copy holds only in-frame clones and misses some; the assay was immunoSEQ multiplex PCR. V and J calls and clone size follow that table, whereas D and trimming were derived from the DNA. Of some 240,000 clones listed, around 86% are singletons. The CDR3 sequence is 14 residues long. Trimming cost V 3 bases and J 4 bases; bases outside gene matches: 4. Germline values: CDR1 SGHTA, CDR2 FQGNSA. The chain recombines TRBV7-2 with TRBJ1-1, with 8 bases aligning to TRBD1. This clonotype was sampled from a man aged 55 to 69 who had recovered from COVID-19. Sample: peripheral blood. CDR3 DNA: TGTGCCAGCAGCTTTACAGGGGGTCGCACTGAAGCTTTCTTT. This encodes CASSFTGGRTEAFF.